One and the same sample provided the 27 T cell receptor beta chains below, sequenced in a study of monozygotic twins with inflammatory bowel disease. TCRdb processed the 5' RACE reads again and assigns one entry to each CDR3 protein, with no DNA. The sample table includes roughly 100,000 distinct CDR3 sequences. Sequenced: blood. The source is a human donor with ulcerative colitis or Crohn's disease, or a healthy co-twin of an affected twin (not recorded which).

This CDR3 is CSASRMAAYEQYF. V gene TRBV20-1 combines with J gene TRBJ2-7. Germline V gene lookup returns CDR1 DFQATT and CDR2 SNEGSKA (reference sequence). There are 13 residues in the CDR3.

CDR3 sequence: CSVGPSTSSSGFNIQYF. J is TRBJ2-4 and V is TRBV29-1; absent DNA, TCRdb's TRBD2 call cannot be checked. CDR1 is SQVTM and CDR2 is ANQGSEA in the germline V gene. This CDR3 is built from 17 residues.

V and J are TRBV28 and TRBJ1-2; checking the TCRdb D call of TRBD1 is not possible without DNA. Germline V gene lookup returns CDR1 MDHEN and CDR2 SYDVKM. This CDR3 is built from 13 residues. The CDR3 sequence is CASRTGVAYGYTF.

This chain uses TRBV7-6 with TRBJ2-6. There are 16 residues in the CDR3. Germline V gives CDR1 SGHVS, CDR2 FNYEAQ. CDR3 protein: CASSFSGPSGANVLTF.

This chain connects TRBV12-3 or TRBV12-4 to TRBJ2-5; the TCRdb call, TRBD1, lacks DNA for checking. The CDR3 covers 12 residues. The CDR3 sequence is CASRQGEETQYF.

The rearrangement uses TRBV20-1 and TRBJ2-1; the TCRdb D gene call, TRBD2, has no DNA to confirm it. In germline, CDR1 is DFQATT, CDR2 SNEGSKA (reference sequence). The CDR3 covers 15 residues. The CDR3 here is CSAGNSGGQNNEQFF.

The rearrangement joins TRBV6-2 or TRBV6-3 to TRBJ2-7; TCRdb's assignment of TRBD1 cannot be checked, as there is no DNA. The CDR3 length is 14 residues. The germline gives CDR1 MNHEY, CDR2 SVGEGT. The CDR3 reads CASNYGAGGYEQYF.

The gene calls are TRBV11-3 and TRBJ2-2. Germline values: CDR1 SGHNT, CDR2 YENEEA. This CDR3 contains 14 residues. CDR3 sequence reads: CASGLYDLSGELFF. Using reference TRBV11-3 and TRBJ2-2 for the parts outside the CDR3, the full variable domain is EAGVVQSPRYKIIEKKQPVAFWCNPISGHNTLYWYLQNLGQGPELLIRYENEEAVDDSQLPKDRFSAERLKGVDSTLKIQPAELGDSAVYLCASGLYDLSGELFFGEGSRLTVL.

V is TRBV7-9 and J is TRBJ2-2; TCRdb picks TRBD2, but there is no DNA to check that call. Germline V gene sequence: CDR1 SEHNR, CDR2 FQNEAQ (reference sequence). The CDR3 consists of 14 residues. The CDR3 loop is CASSLQGPTGELFF.

The rearrangement joins TRBV5-1 to TRBJ2-3. The CDR3 runs 13 residues. Looked up from germline, CDR1 is SGHRS and CDR2 is YFSETQ. The CDR3 sequence is CASSLAERDTQYF.

This chain connects TRBV20-1 to TRBJ2-3. CDR1 is DFQATT and CDR2 is SNEGSKA in the germline V gene (reference sequence). CDR3 length: 16 amino acids. CDR3 region: CSARDRMGTSTDTQYF.

The chain couples TRBV11-1 to TRBJ1-2; TCRdb calls TRBD1, which cannot be checked without DNA. Germline-derived CDR1 and CDR2 are SGHAT and FQDESV (reference sequence). This CDR3 region has 19 residues. The CDR3 protein is CASSFPGPQAKPFGYGYTF.

The CDR3 is CACHRGPGELFF. The rearrangement links TRBV30 to TRBJ2-2; TCRdb's D gene call, TRBD1, goes unchecked for lack of DNA. Germline values: CDR1 GTSNPN, CDR2 SVGIG (reference sequence). This CDR3 is built from 12 residues.

V is TRBV12-3 or TRBV12-4 and J is TRBJ2-2. This CDR3 spans 12 amino acids. CDR3 sequence reads: CASTNLNGELFF.

This rearrangement joins TRBV29-1 to TRBJ2-3. This CDR3 is built from 12 residues. The V gene's germline CDR1 is SQVTM and CDR2 ANQGSEA. The CDR3 spells CSETASTDTQYF.

The rearrangement joins TRBV28 to TRBJ2-3; no DNA is available, so the TRBD2 call from TCRdb remains unchecked. The CDR3 runs to 16 residues. Germline V gene sequence: CDR1 MDHEN, CDR2 SYDVKM. The CDR3 is CASMGSGGAGTDTQYF.

The chain couples TRBV7-2 to TRBJ2-3; TCRdb designates TRBD1, a call that cannot be tested without DNA. Looked up from germline, CDR1 is SGHTA and CDR2 is FQGNSA. The CDR3 runs to 14 residues. The CDR3 loop reads CASSFGGRTDTQYF.

The chain is built from TRBV4-3 and TRBJ1-2; TCRdb's assignment of TRBD1 cannot be checked, as there is no DNA. Germline CDR1 and CDR2: LGHNA and YSLEER. CDR3 size: 15 residues. This chain's CDR3 is CASSYNRDSNYGYTF.

The gene calls are TRBV4-3 and TRBJ1-2. CDR1 is LGHNA and CDR2 is YSLEER in the germline V gene. This CDR3 spans 12 amino acids. CDR3 sequence reads: CASSSSNRGYTF.

The chain uses TRBV20-1 and TRBJ2-5; TCRdb returns TRBD1, unconfirmable since there is no DNA. This CDR3 comprises 14 residues. The germline CDR1 and CDR2 sequences are DFQATT and SNEGSKA (reference sequence). The CDR3: CSAGGQGGPETQYF.

The rearrangement joins TRBV4-1 to TRBJ2-1; absent DNA, TCRdb's TRBD1 call cannot be checked. Germline loops: CDR1 MGHRA, CDR2 YSYEKL. The CDR3 runs 14 residues. The CDR3 sequence: CASSLHGTYNEQFF.

The genes are TRBV20-1 and TRBJ2-3; without DNA, the TCRdb call of TRBD2 cannot be checked. Germline V lookup: CDR1 DFQATT, CDR2 SNEGSKA (reference sequence). This CDR3 comprises 15 residues. The CDR3 region is CSATKLAGGGNTQYF.

The genes are TRBV12-3 or TRBV12-4 and TRBJ1-2. The CDR3 extends over 13 amino acids. The CDR3 is CASSPPAAYGYTF.

The chain employs TRBV20-1 and TRBJ2-7. Germline V gene sequence: CDR1 DFQATT, CDR2 SNEGSKA (reference sequence). This CDR3 region has 14 residues. Here the CDR3 reads CSARDIGSSYEQYF.

J is TRBJ2-2 and V is TRBV5-4; the TCRdb call, TRBD2, lacks DNA for checking. Looked up from germline, CDR1 is SGHNT and CDR2 is YYREEE (reference sequence). The CDR3 is made up of 16 amino acids. CDR3 residues: CASSSKRERSTGELFF. Drawing the rest from reference TRBV5-4 and TRBJ2-2, the complete variable domain is ETGVTQSPTHLIKTRGQQVTLRCSSQSGHNTVSWYQQALGQGPQFIFQYYREEENGRGNFPPRFSGLQFPNYSSELNVNALELDDSALYLCASSSKRERSTGELFFGEGSRLTVL.

V is TRBV19 and J is TRBJ2-1; TCRdb reports TRBD1, a call that lacks DNA to check it against. This CDR3 has 13 residues. Germline assignment: CDR1 LNHDA and CDR2 SQIVND (reference sequence). The chain's CDR3 is CASSEVTGTEQFF.

The J gene is TRBJ2-1, the V gene TRBV29-1; TCRdb selects TRBD2, and the lack of DNA leaves this call unchecked. CDR1 and CDR2 (germline): SQVTM, ANQGSEA. The CDR3 runs 13 residues. The CDR3 sequence is CSVGDTSGSLRFF.